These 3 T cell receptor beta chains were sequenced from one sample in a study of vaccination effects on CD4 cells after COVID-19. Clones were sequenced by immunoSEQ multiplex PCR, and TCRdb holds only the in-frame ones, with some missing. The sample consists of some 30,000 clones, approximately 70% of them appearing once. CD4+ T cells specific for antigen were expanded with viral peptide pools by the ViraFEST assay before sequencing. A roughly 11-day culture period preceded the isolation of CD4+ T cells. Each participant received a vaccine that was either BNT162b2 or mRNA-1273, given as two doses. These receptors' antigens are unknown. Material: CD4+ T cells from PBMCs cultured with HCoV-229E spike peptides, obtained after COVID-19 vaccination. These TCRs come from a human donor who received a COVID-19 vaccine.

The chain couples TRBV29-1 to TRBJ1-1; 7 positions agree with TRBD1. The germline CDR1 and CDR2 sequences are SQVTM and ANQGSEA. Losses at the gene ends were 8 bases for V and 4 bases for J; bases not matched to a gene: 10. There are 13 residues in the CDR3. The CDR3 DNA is TGCAGCCCCACAGGGGACGGTGGCACTGAAGCTTTCTTT. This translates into CSPTGDGGTEAFF.

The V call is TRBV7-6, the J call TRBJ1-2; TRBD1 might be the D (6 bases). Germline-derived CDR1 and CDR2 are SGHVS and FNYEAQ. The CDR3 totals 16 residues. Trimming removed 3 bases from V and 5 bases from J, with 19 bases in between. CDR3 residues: CASSLGLGGPGYGYTF. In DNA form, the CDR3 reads TGTGCCAGCAGCTTGGGGCTCGGGGGCCCTGGGTATGGCTACACCTTC. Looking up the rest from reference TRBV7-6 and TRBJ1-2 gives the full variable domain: GAGVSQSPRYKVTKRGQDVALRCDPISGHVSLYWYRQALGQGPEFLTYFNYEAQQDKSGLPNDRFSAERPEGSISTLTIQRTEQRDSAMYRCASSLGLGGPGYGYTFGSGTRLTVV.

CDR3 nucleotide sequence: TGTGCCAGCAGCTTCGAGACCCAGTACTTC. It encodes CASSFETQYF. The chain joins TRBV7-9 to TRBJ2-5; D unresolved. The V gene's germline CDR1 is SEHNR and CDR2 FQNEAQ (reference sequence). Trimming took 3 bases from V and 5 from J, leaving 1 base between them. CDR3 length: 10 residues. Using reference TRBV7-9 and TRBJ2-5 for the parts outside the CDR3, the full variable domain is DTGVSQNPRHKITKRGQNVTFRCDPISEHNRLYWYRQTLGQGPEFLTYFQNEAQLEKSRLLSDRFSAERPKGSFSTLEIQRTEQGDSAMYLCASSFETQYFGPGTRLLVL.